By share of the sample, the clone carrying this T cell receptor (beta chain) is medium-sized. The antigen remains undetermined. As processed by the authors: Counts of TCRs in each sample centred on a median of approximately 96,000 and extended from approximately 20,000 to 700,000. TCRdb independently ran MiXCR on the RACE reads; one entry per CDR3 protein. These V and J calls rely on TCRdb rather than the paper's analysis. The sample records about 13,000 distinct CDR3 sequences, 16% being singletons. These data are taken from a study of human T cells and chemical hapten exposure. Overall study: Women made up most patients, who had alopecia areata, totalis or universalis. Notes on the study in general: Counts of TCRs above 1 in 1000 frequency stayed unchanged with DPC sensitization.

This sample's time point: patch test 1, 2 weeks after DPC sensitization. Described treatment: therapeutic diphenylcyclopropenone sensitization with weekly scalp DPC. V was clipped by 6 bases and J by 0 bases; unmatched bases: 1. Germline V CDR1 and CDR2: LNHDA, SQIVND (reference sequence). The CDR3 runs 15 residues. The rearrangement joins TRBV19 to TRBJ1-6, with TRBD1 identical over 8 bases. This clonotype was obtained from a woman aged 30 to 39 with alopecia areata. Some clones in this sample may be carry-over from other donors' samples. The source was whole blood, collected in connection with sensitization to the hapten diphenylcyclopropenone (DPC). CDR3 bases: TGTGCCAGTAGGGACAGGGCCTCCTATAATTCACCCCTCCACTTT. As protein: CASRDRASYNSPLHF.